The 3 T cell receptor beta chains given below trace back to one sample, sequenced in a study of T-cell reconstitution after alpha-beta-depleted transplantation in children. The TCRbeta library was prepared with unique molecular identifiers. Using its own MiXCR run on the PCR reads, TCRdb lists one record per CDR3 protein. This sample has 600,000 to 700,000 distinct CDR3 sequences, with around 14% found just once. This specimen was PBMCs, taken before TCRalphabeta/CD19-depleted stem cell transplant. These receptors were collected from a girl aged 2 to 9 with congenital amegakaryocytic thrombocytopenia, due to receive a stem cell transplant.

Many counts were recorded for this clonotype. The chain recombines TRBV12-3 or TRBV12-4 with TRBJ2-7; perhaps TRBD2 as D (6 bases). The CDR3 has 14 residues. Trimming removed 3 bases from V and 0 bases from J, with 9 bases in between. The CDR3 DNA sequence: TGTGCCAGCAGTTTCGGGGGTGGCTCCTACGAGCAGTACTTC. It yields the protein CASSFGGGSYEQYF.

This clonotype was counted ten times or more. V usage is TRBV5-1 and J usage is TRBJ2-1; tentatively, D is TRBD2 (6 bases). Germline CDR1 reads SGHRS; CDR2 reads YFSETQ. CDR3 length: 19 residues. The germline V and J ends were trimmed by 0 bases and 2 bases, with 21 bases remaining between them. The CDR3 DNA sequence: TGCGCCAGCAGCTTGGTTGTTGTGTCGGAGGGCGGAACCTACAATGAGCAGTTCTTC. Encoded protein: CASSLVVVSEGGTYNEQFF.

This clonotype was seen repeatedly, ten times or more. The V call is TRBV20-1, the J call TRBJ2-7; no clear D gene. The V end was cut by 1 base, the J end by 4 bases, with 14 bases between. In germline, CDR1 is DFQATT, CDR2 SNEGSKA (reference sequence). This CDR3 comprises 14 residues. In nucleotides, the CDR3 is TGCAGTGCTAGAGGGGCCTATCAAGCATACGAGCAGTACTTC. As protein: CSARGAYQAYEQYF.